What follows are 27 T cell receptor beta chains derived from one specimen sequenced in a study of beta chain features in type 1 diabetes. What was sequenced were expressed TCRB transcripts, since all of the isolated RNA had been reverse transcribed. Sequenced by immunoSEQ multiplex PCR; TCRdb stores in-frame clones only, minus some. The sample gives 300,000 or so clones, 6.5% to 10% of which show up once; more than 0.4% is in the top ten. Sequences were obtained from central memory CD4+ T cells from blood. The receptors derive from a woman between 18 and 29 years old in good health.

The table lists this clone with many counts. This same CDR3 is encoded by further DNA sequences in the sample. The chain combines TRBV7-9 with TRBJ2-1; D is uncertain. V gave up 1 base and J gave up 7 bases, with 5 bases separating them. CDR3 length: 12 residues. CDR1 is SEHNR and CDR2 is FQNEAQ in the germline V gene (reference sequence). The CDR3 spells CASSLEGNEQFF. CDR3 sequence (DNA): TGTGCCAGCAGCTTAGAAGGGAATGAGCAGTTCTTC.

Only a few counts were recorded for this clone. The chain combines TRBV10-3 with TRBJ2-1; no clear D gene. This CDR3 region has 13 residues. V shed 10 bases and J shed 9 bases, with 19 bases lying between them. From germline, CDR1 is ENHRY and CDR2 SYGVKD. CDR3 bases: TGTGCCAGCGCGAAGGTGGGTGATGGTGAGCAGTTCTTC. Its protein product is CASAKVGDGEQFF.

This clone was counted only a few times. The chain links TRBV10-3 to TRBJ2-7; tentatively, D is TRBD1 or TRBD2 (6 bases each). Germline V gene data show CDR1 as ENHRY and CDR2 as SYGVKD. The CDR3 totals 17 residues. V was shortened by 0 bases and J by 3 bases, with 18 bases between the two germline ends. DNA of the CDR3: TGTGCCATCAGTGAGTCGGGGGGAGGTGGCAGGGGCTACGAGCAGTACTTC. Translated, it gives CAISESGGGGRGYEQYF.

This clone came up a few times. This chain connects TRBV6-1 to TRBJ1-4; 10 bases are a match to TRBD1. The CDR3 spans 14 residues. V was pared by 4 bases and J by 8 bases, with 4 bases of the junction left unmatched. Germline V gene data show CDR1 as MNHNS and CDR2 as SASEGT. CDR3 sequence: CASSVTGGGEKLFF. In DNA, the CDR3 is TGTGCCAGCAGTGTGACAGGGGGCGGCGAAAAACTGTTTTTT.

The rearrangement links TRBV14 to TRBJ2-4, with a possible D match to TRBD2 (6 bases). The CDR3 loop spans 14 amino acids. V was clipped by 0 bases and J by 9 bases, with 12 bases between them. Germline assignment: CDR1 SGHDN and CDR2 FVKESK. The CDR3 loop is CASSQEVGGAIQYF. In DNA, the CDR3 is TGTGCCAGCAGCCAAGAGGTCGGAGGGGCCATTCAGTACTTC. The complete variable domain, with remaining parts taken from reference TRBV14 and TRBJ2-4, reads EAGVTQFPSHSVIEKGQTVTLRCDPISGHDNLYWYRRVMGKEIKFLLHFVKESKQDESGMPNNRFLAERTGGTYSTLKVQPAELEDSGVYFCASSQEVGGAIQYFGAGTRLSVL.

This clone was seen more than once but under ten times. This chain connects TRBV28 to TRBJ2-1, with 10 bases identical to TRBD2. V dropped 2 bases and J dropped 0; count of bases not matched to a gene: 10. The V gene's germline CDR1 is MDHEN and CDR2 SYDVKM. This CDR3 comprises 19 residues. CDR3 region: CASSLGGAGGPVSYNEQFF. Written as DNA, the CDR3 is TGTGCCAGCAGTTTAGGCGGAGCGGGAGGGCCTGTCTCCTACAATGAGCAGTTCTTC.

Ten or more counts support this clone. The chain recombines TRBV4-3 with TRBJ2-3; D gene unclear. The V end lost 0 bases, the J end lost 0 bases, and 10 bases lay between the germline ends. Germline values: CDR1 LGHNA, CDR2 YSLEER. CDR3 length: 16 residues. The CDR3 here is CASSQERRTSTDTQYF. For the CDR3, the DNA is TGCGCCAGCAGCCAAGAACGACGGACCAGCACAGATACGCAGTATTTT.

This clone occurred a few times. The chain links TRBV6-1 to TRBJ2-1, with TRBD2 matching over 11 bases. Unmatched junction bases numbered 6, after V lost 3 bases and J lost 5 bases. Germline V gene lookup returns CDR1 MNHNS and CDR2 SASEGT. The CDR3 has 16 residues. This CDR3 is CASSDAGTSGNNEQFF. The CDR3 nucleotides are TGTGCCAGCAGTGACGCAGGGACTAGCGGCAACAATGAGCAGTTCTTC.

V is TRBV6-1 and J is TRBJ2-7; D may be TRBD1 or TRBD2 (5 bases each). Looked up from germline, CDR1 is MNHNS and CDR2 is SASEGT. This CDR3 comprises 13 residues. Between the trimmed V and J ends, which lost 5 bases and 1 base, there was a span of 9 bases. The CDR3 coding sequence is TGTGCCAGCAGTCGAGGGGTGTCCTACGAGCAGTACTTC. This gives the protein CASSRGVSYEQYF.

This clone was seen repeatedly, ten times or more. The chain couples TRBV10-3 to TRBJ2-3; D not resolved. The V and J ends lost 7 bases and 0 bases respectively, with 11 bases between them. CDR3 length: 14 amino acids. Germline V CDR1 and CDR2: ENHRY, SYGVKD. CDR3 protein: CAINPQSSTDTQYF. DNA of the CDR3: TGTGCCATCAATCCCCAGTCTAGCACAGATACGCAGTATTTT.

To note about this clone: This may be a read error: a much more frequent sequence differs by one nucleotide. The CDR3 spells CTSSLAHLGGETQYF. Written as DNA, the CDR3 is TGTACCAGCAGCTTAGCCCATCTAGGCGGGGAGACCCAGTACTTC. V gene TRBV7-2 combines with J gene TRBJ2-5; TRBD2 is a possible D gene (5 bases). V was cut by 0 bases and J by 5 bases, with 13 bases left in between. Looked up from germline, CDR1 is SGHTA and CDR2 is FQGNSA. The CDR3 totals 15 residues.

This clone was recorded a few times. The chain carries TRBV10-3 and TRBJ2-3; possible D gene TRBD1, 7 bases. Trimming stripped 8 bases from V and 1 base from J, with 16 bases between. The length of the CDR3 is 15 residues. CDR1 is ENHRY and CDR2 is SYGVKD in the germline V gene. CDR3 sequence: CAIAGTARGTDTQYF. The DNA for the CDR3 is TGTGCCATCGCGGGGACAGCCCGGGGCACAGATACGCAGTATTTT.

The chain is built from TRBV28 and TRBJ1-3, with D possibly matching TRBD1 (5 bases). The CDR3 consists of 16 residues. Per germline, CDR1 MDHEN and CDR2 SYDVKM. V lost 6 bases and J lost 4, with 19 bases in between. The CDR3 DNA sequence: TGTGCCAGCAGCCTGGGGACGGTTACTACCGGAAACACCATATATTTT. Translating it yields CASSLGTVTTGNTIYF.

This chain connects TRBV7-2 to TRBJ2-1; D is uncertain. V lost 1 base to trimming and J lost 0 bases, with 7 bases between them. CDR1 and CDR2 from the germline V gene are SGHTA and FQGNSA. The CDR3 extends over 15 amino acids. The CDR3 DNA sequence: TGTGCCAGCAGCTTAGGGTTAGGCTCCTACAATGAGCAGTTCTTC. Translating it yields CASSLGLGSYNEQFF.

This clone occurred many times. This chain joins TRBV7-2 and TRBJ2-1; weak D call: TRBD2 (7 bases). The V gene lost 4 bases and the J gene lost 8 bases, with 18 bases spanning the gap. The CDR3 consists of 15 residues. Per the germline V gene, CDR1 is SGHTA and CDR2 is FQGNSA. CDR3 protein: CASSSGAGARDEQFF. The CDR3 coding sequence is TGTGCCAGCAGCTCGGGGGCGGGAGCTCGGGATGAGCAGTTCTTC.

The gene calls are TRBV5-4 and TRBJ1-2, with 9 positions matching TRBD1. V lost 4 bases, J lost 2 bases, and 3 bases stayed unmatched. Germline loops: CDR1 SGHNT, CDR2 YYREEE (reference sequence). The CDR3 runs 14 residues. CDR3 DNA: TGTGCCAGCAGCCTCGGGACAGGGAACTATGGCTACACCTTC. It specifies CASSLGTGNYGYTF.

The rearrangement links TRBV7-9 to TRBJ2-1; perhaps TRBD2 as D (5 bases). Looked up from germline, CDR1 is SEHNR and CDR2 is FQNEAQ (reference sequence). With 8 bases removed from V and 3 bases from J, the gap between germline ends came to 5 bases. The CDR3 loop spans 11 amino acids. DNA for the CDR3: TGTGCCAGCCGGGACTACAATGAGCAGTTCTTC. This translates into CASRDYNEQFF.

This chain connects TRBV2 to TRBJ1-5; perhaps TRBD1 as D (6 bases). Germline CDR1 SNHLY, CDR2 FYNNEI. This CDR3 region has 13 residues. V lost 8 bases and J 5 bases, leaving 13 bases between the germline ends. In nucleotides, the CDR3 is TGTGCCAGCCGAAGGGGGGGGTATCAGCCCCAGCATTTT. Protein product: CASRRGGYQPQHF.

The chain links TRBV19 to TRBJ1-1; D may be TRBD1 (5 bases). The ends were cut back, 6 bases at V and 0 bases at J, with 11 bases in the middle. This CDR3 comprises 14 residues. The germline gives CDR1 LNHDA, CDR2 SQIVND (reference sequence). DNA for the CDR3: TGTGCCAGTAGGCAGGGACGGATGAACACTGAAGCTTTCTTT. It encodes CASRQGRMNTEAFF.

The chain employs TRBV5-6 and TRBJ2-7, with D perhaps matching TRBD2 (6 bases). CDR3 length: 15 amino acids. The germline CDR1 and CDR2 sequences are SGHDT and YYEEEE. V lost 0 bases, J lost 4 bases, and 14 bases lay in between. The CDR3 is CASSLGEEIEYEQYF. CDR3 bases: TGTGCCAGCAGCTTGGGGGAGGAAATCGAATACGAGCAGTACTTC.

This clone was seen more than once but under ten times. The chain uses TRBV5-6 and TRBJ1-5; no clear D. Trimming cost V 1 base and J 4 bases, with 9 bases left between them. Germline CDR1 and CDR2: SGHDT and YYEEEE. The CDR3 is 14 residues long. CDR3 amino acids: CASSLSLQNQPQHF. The CDR3 nucleotides are TGTGCCAGCAGCTTGAGTTTACAGAATCAGCCCCAGCATTTT.

The chain recombines TRBV20-1 with TRBJ1-1; D is uncertain. Between the trimmed V and J ends, which lost 7 bases and 2 bases, there was a span of 8 bases. The germline V gene encodes CDR1 DFQATT and CDR2 SNEGSKA (reference sequence). CDR3 length equals 11 residues. This CDR3 is CSGTPNTEAFF. Written as DNA, the CDR3 is TGCAGTGGAACACCCAACACTGAAGCTTTCTTT.

This clone came up a few times. V usage is TRBV10-3 and J usage is TRBJ1-2; no reliable D call. The CDR3 is 12 amino acids. Germline V gene lookup returns CDR1 ENHRY and CDR2 SYGVKD. Trimming stripped 4 bases from V and 5 bases from J, with 8 bases between. The CDR3 here is CAISAASYGYTF. The CDR3 region has the DNA TGTGCCATCAGTGCGGCTTCGTATGGCTACACCTTC.

This clone was observed a few times. Since a far larger clone is one base different, this is likely a read error. The chain couples TRBV7-8 to TRBJ2-1; D is ambiguous. Germline loops: CDR1 SGHVS, CDR2 FQNEAQ. The V end was cut by 5 bases, the J end by 3 bases, with 2 bases between. The CDR3 has 11 amino acids. DNA for the CDR3: TGTGCCAGCAGCGGCTACAATGAGCAGTTCTTC. This translates into CASSGYNEQFF.

This chain links TRBV28 with TRBJ2-6; no clear D. This CDR3 region has 16 residues. V lost 5 bases and J 0 bases, leaving 11 bases between the germline ends. Per germline, CDR1 MDHEN and CDR2 SYDVKM. CDR3 residues: CASSPLLYSGANVLTF. In nucleotides, the CDR3 is TGTGCCAGCAGTCCCCTTTTGTACTCTGGGGCCAACGTCCTGACTTTC.

The chain joins TRBV18 to TRBJ2-5, with 7 bases identical to TRBD1. This CDR3 contains 16 residues. Trimming cost V 4 bases and J 1 base; bases outside gene matches: 9. Germline values: CDR1 KGHSH, CDR2 LQKENI. CDR3 amino acids: CASSRNGQASQETQYF. CDR3 nucleotides: TGTGCCAGCTCACGTAACGGACAGGCCTCCCAAGAGACCCAGTACTTC.

This clone was detected a few times. The chain couples TRBV27 to TRBJ2-7, with D unresolved. Trimming stripped 8 bases from V and 0 bases from J, with 14 bases between. This CDR3 region has 14 residues. Germline V CDR1 and CDR2: MNHEY, SMNVEV (reference sequence). CDR3 amino acids: CASRSAGASYEQYF. CDR3 DNA: TGTGCCAGCCGGTCGGCAGGAGCCTCCTACGAGCAGTACTTC.